The sequence of this T cell receptor (beta chain) was determined in a study of blood T cell repertoires in COVID-19. Whole-study context: From the United States, Italy and Spain came samples of acute and convalescent COVID-19. In each case, the material was cDNA or gDNA derived from T cells, B-cell-depleted T cells, or PBMCs.

There are many counts of this clone. V lost 6 bases and J lost 3, with 9 bases in between. The CDR3 runs to 13 residues. Looked up from germline, CDR1 is SNHLY and CDR2 is FYNNEI. Original analysis: Researchers report that nucleated cell counts were estimated from reference gene primer amplification. Only in-frame clones appear in the TCRdb table, and some are missing; sequencing was by immunoSEQ multiplex PCR. That table furnishes V, J and clone size, whereas the DNA furnished D and trimming. The sample lists tens of thousands of clones; roughly 76% were seen once. Sequencing input: peripheral blood. This sequence originates from a man between 65 and 85 years old with active or convalescent COVID-19. The rearrangement uses TRBV2 and TRBJ1-5; no reliable D call. CDR3 coding DNA: TGTGCCAGCAGCGAGGATCCCAATCAGCCCCAGCATTTT. Translation gives CASSEDPNQPQHF.